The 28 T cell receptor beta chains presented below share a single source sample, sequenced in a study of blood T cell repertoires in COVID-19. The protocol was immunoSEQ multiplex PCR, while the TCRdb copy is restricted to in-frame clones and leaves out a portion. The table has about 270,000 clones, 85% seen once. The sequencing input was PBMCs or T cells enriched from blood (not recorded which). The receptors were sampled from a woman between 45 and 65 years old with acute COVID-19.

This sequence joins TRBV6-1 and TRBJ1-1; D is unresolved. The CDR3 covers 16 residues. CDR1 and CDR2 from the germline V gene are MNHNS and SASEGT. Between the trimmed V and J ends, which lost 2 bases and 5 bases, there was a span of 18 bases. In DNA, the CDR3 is TGTGCCAGCAGTGAAAGAGTGACTCATGTTTTGACTGAAGCTTTCTTT. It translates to CASSERVTHVLTEAFF.

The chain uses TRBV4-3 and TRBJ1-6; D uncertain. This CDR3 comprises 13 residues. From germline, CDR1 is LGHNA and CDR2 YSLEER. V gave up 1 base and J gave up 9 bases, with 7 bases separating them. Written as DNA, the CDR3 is TGCGCCAGCAGCCAAGCCTCCCTTTCACCCCTCCACTTT. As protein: CASSQASLSPLHF.

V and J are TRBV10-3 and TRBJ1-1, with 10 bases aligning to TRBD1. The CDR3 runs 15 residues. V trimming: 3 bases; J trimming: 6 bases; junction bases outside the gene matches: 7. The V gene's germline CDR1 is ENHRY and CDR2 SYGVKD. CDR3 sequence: CAISERQGAIPEAFF. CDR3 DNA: TGTGCCATCAGTGAAAGACAGGGGGCGATCCCTGAAGCTTTCTTT.

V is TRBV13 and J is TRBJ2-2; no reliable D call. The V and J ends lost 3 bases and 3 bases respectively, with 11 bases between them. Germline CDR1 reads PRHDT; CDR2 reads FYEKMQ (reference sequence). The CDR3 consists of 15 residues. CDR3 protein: CASSFQDWDTGELFF. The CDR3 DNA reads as TGTGCCAGCAGCTTTCAGGATTGGGACACCGGGGAGCTGTTTTTT.

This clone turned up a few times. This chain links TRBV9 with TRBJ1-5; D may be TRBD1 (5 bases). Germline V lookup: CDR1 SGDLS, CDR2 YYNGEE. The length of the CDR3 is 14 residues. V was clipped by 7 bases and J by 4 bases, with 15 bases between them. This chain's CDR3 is CASPEEQENQPQHF. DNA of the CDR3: TGTGCCAGCCCCGAAGAACAGGAAAATCAGCCCCAGCATTTT.

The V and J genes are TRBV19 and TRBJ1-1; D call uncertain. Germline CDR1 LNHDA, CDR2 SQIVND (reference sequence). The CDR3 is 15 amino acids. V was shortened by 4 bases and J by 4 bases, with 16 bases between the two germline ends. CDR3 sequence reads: CASSTQITLGTEAFF. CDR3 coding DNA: TGTGCCAGTAGTACACAGATTACCTTGGGCACTGAAGCTTTCTTT.

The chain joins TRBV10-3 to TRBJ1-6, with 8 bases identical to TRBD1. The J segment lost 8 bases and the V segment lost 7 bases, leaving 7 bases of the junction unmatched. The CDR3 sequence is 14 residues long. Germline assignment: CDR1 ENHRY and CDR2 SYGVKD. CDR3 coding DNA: TGTGCCATCAAATCACAGGGGGATTATTCACCCCTCCACTTT. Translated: CAIKSQGDYSPLHF.

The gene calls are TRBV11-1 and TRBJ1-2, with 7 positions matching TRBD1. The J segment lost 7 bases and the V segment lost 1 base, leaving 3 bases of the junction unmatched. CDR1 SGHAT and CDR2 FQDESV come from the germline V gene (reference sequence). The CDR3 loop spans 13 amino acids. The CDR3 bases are TGTGCCAGCAGCTTAGAGGGGGCGCGTGGCTACACCTTC. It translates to CASSLEGARGYTF.

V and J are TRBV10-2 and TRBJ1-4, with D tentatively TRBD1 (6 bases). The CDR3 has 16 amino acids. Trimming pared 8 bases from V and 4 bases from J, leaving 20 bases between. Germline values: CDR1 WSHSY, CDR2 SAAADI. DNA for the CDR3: TGCGCCAGCGGGGGCCTTGGGACCCCCCTTAATGAAAAACTGTTTTTT. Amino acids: CASGGLGTPLNEKLFF.

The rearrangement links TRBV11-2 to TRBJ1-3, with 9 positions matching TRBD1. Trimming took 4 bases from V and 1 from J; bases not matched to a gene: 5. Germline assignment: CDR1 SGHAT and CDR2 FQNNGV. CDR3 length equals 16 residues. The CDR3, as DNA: TGTGCCAGCAGCTACCGGACAGGGGCGTCTGGAAACACCATATATTTT. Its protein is CASSYRTGASGNTIYF.

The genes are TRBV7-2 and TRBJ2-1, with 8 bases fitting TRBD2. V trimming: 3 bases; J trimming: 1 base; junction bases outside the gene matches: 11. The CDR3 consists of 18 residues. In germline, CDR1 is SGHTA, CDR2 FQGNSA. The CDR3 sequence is CASSFPLVAGLSYNEQFF. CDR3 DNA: TGTGCCAGCAGCTTCCCTCTCGTAGCGGGATTATCCTACAATGAGCAGTTCTTC.

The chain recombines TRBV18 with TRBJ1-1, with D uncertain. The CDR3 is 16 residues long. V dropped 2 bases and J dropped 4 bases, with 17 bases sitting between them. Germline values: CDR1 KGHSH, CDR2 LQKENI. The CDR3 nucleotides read TGTGCCAGCTCACCATCCGGAGGAGGGTCGATCACTGAAGCTTTCTTT. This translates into CASSPSGGGSITEAFF.

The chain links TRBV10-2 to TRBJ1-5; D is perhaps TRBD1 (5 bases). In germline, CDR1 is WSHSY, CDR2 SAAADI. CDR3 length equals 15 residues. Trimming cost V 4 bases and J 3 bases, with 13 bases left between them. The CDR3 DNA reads TGCGCCAGCAGTGGGTCGGGGGGTTCCAATCAGCCCCAGCATTTT. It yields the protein CASSGSGGSNQPQHF.

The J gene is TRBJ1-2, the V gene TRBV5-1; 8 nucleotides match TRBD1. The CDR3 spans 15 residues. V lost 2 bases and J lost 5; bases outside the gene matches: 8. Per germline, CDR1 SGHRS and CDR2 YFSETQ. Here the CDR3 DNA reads TGCGCCAGCAGCTTCCGACAGGGGATGTGGTATGGCTACACCTTC. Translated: CASSFRQGMWYGYTF. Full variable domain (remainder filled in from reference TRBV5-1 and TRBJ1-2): KAGVTQTPRYLIKTRGQQVTLSCSPISGHRSVSWYQQTPGQGLQFLFEYFSETQRNKGNFPGRFSGRQFSNSRSEMNVSTLELGDSALYLCASSFRQGMWYGYTFGSGTRLTVV.

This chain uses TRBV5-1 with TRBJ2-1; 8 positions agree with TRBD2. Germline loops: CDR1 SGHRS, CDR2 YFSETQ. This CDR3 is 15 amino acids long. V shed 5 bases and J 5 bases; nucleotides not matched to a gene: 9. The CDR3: CASRVDSGTNNEQFF. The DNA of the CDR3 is TGCGCCAGCAGAGTGGATAGCGGGACGAACAATGAGCAGTTCTTC. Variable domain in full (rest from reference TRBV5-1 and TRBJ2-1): KAGVTQTPRYLIKTRGQQVTLSCSPISGHRSVSWYQQTPGQGLQFLFEYFSETQRNKGNFPGRFSGRQFSNSRSEMNVSTLELGDSALYLCASRVDSGTNNEQFFGPGTRLTVL.

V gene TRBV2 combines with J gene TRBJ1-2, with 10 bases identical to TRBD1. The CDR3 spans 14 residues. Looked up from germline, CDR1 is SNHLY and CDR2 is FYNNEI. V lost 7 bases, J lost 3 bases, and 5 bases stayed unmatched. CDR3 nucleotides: TGTGCCAGCAAGACAGGGGGCGCGGACTATGGCTACACCTTC. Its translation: CASKTGGADYGYTF.

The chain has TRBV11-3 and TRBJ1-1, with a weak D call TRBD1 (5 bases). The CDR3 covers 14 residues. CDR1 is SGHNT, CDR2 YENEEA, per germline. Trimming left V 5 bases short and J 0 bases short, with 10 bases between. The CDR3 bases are TGTGCCAGCAGCCCCGGAGGGGTGAACACTGAAGCTTTCTTT. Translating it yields CASSPGGVNTEAFF.

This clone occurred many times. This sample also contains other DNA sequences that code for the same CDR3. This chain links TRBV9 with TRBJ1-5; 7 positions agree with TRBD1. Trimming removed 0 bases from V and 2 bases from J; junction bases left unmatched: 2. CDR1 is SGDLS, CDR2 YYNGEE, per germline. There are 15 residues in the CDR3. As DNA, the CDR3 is TGTGCCAGCAGCGTAGGGCAGGGGGGCAATCAGCCCCAGCATTTT. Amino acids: CASSVGQGGNQPQHF.

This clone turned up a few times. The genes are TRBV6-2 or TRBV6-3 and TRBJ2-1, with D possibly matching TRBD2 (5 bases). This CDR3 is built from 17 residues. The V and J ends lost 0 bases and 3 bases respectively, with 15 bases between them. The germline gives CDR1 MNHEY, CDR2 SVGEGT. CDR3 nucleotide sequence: TGTGCCAGCAGTTACTCGAGGTCTGTCAGCGGCTACAATGAGCAGTTCTTC. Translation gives CASSYSRSVSGYNEQFF.

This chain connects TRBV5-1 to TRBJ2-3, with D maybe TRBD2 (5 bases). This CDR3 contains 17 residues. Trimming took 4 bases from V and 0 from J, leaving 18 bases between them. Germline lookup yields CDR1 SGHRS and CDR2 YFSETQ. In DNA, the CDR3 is TGCGCCAGCAGCCCTGGGGTCGTACTAGGGAGCACAGATACGCAGTATTTT. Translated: CASSPGVVLGSTDTQYF.

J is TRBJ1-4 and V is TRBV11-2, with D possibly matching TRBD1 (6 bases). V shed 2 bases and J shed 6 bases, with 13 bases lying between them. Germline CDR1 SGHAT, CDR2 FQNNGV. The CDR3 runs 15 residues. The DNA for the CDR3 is TGTGCCAGCAGCTTAAGTTCCAGGGGCTATGAAAAACTGTTTTTT. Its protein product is CASSLSSRGYEKLFF.

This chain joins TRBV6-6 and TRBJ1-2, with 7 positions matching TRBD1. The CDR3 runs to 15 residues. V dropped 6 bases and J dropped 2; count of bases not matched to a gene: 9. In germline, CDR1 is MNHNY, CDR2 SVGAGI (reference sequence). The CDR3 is CASREGGQPNYGYTF. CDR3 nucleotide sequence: TGTGCCAGCAGAGAGGGGGGACAGCCCAACTATGGCTACACCTTC.

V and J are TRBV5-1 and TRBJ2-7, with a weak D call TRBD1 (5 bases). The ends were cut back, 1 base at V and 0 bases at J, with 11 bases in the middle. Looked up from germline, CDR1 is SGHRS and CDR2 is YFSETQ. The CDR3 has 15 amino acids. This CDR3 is CASSLLGRSSYEQYF. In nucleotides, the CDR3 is TGCGCCAGCAGCTTGTTGGGGCGGAGCTCCTACGAGCAGTACTTC. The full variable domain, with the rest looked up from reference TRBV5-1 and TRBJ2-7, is KAGVTQTPRYLIKTRGQQVTLSCSPISGHRSVSWYQQTPGQGLQFLFEYFSETQRNKGNFPGRFSGRQFSNSRSEMNVSTLELGDSALYLCASSLLGRSSYEQYFGPGTRLTVT.

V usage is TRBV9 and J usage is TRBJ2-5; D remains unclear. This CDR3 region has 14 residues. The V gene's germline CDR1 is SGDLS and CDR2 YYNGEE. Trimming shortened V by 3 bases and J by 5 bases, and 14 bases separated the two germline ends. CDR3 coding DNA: TGTGCCAGCAGCGAGACCACACGGGTCGAGACCCAGTACTTC. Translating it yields CASSETTRVETQYF.

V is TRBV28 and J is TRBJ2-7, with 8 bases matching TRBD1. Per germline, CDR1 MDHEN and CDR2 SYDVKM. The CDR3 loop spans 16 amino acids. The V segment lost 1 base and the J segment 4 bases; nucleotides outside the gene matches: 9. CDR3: CASSLYQGASSYEQYF. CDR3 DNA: TGTGCCAGCAGTTTATATCAGGGGGCGAGTTCGTACGAGCAGTACTTC.

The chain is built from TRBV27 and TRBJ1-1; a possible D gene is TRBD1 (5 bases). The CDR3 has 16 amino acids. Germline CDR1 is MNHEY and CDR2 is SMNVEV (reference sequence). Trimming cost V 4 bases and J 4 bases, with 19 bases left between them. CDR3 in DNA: TGTGCCAGCAGTTGGGGGAGGGGCCGGTTTGTCACTGAAGCTTTCTTT. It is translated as CASSWGRGRFVTEAFF.

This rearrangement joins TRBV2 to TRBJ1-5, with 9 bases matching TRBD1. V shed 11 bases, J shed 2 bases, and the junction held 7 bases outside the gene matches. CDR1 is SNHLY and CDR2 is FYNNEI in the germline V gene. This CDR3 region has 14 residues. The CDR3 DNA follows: TGTGCCGGAGGGGACAGGGCTGGCAATCAGCCCCAGCATTTT. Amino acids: CAGGDRAGNQPQHF. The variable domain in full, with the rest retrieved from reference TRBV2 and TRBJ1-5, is EPEVTQTPSHQVTQMGQEVILRCVPISNHLYFYWYRQILGQKVEFLVSFYNNEISEKSEIFDDQFSVERPDGSNFTLKIRSTKLEDSAMYFCAGGDRAGNQPQHFGDGTRLSIL.

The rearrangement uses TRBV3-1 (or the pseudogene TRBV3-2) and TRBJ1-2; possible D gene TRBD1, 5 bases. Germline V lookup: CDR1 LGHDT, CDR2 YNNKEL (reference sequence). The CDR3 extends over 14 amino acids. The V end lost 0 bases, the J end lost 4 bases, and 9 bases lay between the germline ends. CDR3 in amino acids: CASSQEQGVYGYTF. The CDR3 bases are TGTGCCAGCAGCCAAGAGCAAGGGGTCTATGGCTACACCTTC.